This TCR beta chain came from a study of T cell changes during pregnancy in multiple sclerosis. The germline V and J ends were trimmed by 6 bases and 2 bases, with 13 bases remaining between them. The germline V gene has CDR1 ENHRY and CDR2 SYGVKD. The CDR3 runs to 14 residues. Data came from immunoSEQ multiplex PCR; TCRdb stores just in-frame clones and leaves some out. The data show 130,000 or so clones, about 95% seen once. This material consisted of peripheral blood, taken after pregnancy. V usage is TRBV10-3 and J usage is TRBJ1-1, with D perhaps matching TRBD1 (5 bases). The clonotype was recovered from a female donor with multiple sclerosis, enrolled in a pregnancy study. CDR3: CAIRWGERNTEAFF. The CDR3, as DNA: TGTGCCATCAGGTGGGGGGAGAGAAACACTGAAGCTTTCTTT.